Sequencing of this T cell receptor beta chain was carried out in a study of T cells after yellow fever vaccination. Study as a whole: SMART-Seq v4 Ultra Low Input handled preparation of low-cell-number fractions.

Study-level points and caveats: Most clones from primary vaccination were detected again post-booster (roughly 96% CD4, about 88% CD8).

TCRdb fed the 5' RACE reads into MiXCR, producing one record per CDR3 protein. Among 150,000 to 200,000 distinct CDR3 sequences listed, 5.5% to 7.5% were seen once. This clonotype appeared a few times. Its antigen is still unknown. This clonotype was sampled from a man younger than 35 who received the YFV17D yellow fever vaccine. The source was CD4+ T cells sorted from PBMCs, collected on the day of the first yellow fever vaccination.

The CDR3 protein is CSARVGGGGAYEQYF. The DNA for the CDR3 is TGCAGTGCTAGAGTTGGCGGGGGGGGGGCTTACGAGCAGTACTTC. The chain uses TRBV20-1 and TRBJ2-7; 9 bases line up with TRBD2. Per germline, CDR1 DFQATT and CDR2 SNEGSKA (reference sequence). V lost 1 base, J lost 4 bases, and 8 bases stayed unmatched. CDR3 size: 15 residues.